What follows are 17 T cell receptor beta chains derived from one specimen sequenced in a study of beta chain features in type 1 diabetes. Expressed TCRB transcripts were sequenced, since all the RNA that had been isolated was reverse transcribed. Libraries were prepared by immunoSEQ multiplex PCR; TCRdb keeps only in-frame clonotypes and omits some of them. The sample lists some 180,000 clones, more than 10% occurring once. The sequencing input was central memory CD4+ T cells from blood. The receptors come from a woman aged 18-35 years in good health.

In this sample, this clone turned up a few times. This rearrangement joins TRBV5-1 to TRBJ2-3; tentative D call: TRBD1 (5 bases). CDR1 is SGHRS and CDR2 is YFSETQ in the germline V gene. This CDR3 is built from 13 residues. The germline V and J ends were trimmed by 6 bases and 2 bases, with 10 bases remaining between them. Here the CDR3 DNA reads TGCGCCAGCAATGGACACAACACAGATACGCAGTATTTT. This encodes CASNGHNTDTQYF.

This clone was counted only a few times. The rearrangement links TRBV2 to TRBJ2-2; the match to TRBD1 covers 8 bases. CDR3 length: 15 amino acids. Trimming removed 4 bases from V and 4 bases from J; junction bases left unmatched: 5. Per the germline V gene, CDR1 is SNHLY and CDR2 is FYNNEI. The CDR3 loop reads CASSAQGVSTGELFF. The CDR3, as DNA: TGTGCCAGCAGTGCACAGGGGGTTAGCACCGGGGAGCTGTTTTTT. The variable domain in full, completed from reference TRBV2 and TRBJ2-2, reads EPEVTQTPSHQVTQMGQEVILRCVPISNHLYFYWYRQILGQKVEFLVSFYNNEISEKSEIFDDQFSVERPDGSNFTLKIRSTKLEDSAMYFCASSAQGVSTGELFFGEGSRLTVL.

This clone appeared a few times. Here the CDR3 reads CSVEEGAVGMLAEAFF. DNA of the CDR3: TGCAGCGTTGAGGAGGGGGCGGTGGGAATGTTGGCTGAAGCTTTCTTT. The gene calls are TRBV29-1 and TRBJ1-1; 7 nucleotides align to TRBD1. Germline-derived CDR1 and CDR2 are SQVTM and ANQGSEA. The length of the CDR3 is 16 residues. The junction had 16 bases not matched to a gene; V was cut back by 3 bases and J by 6 bases.

The gene calls are TRBV7-9 and TRBJ2-1; 15 bases agree with TRBD2. The CDR3 totals 17 residues. V was clipped by 5 bases and J by 10 bases; unmatched bases: 12. Germline loops: CDR1 SEHNR, CDR2 FQNEAQ (reference sequence). The CDR3 DNA is TGTGCCAGCAGCCCGACGGGACTAGCGGGAGGAGGGCCCGAGCAGTTCTTC. It yields the protein CASSPTGLAGGGPEQFF.

CDR3 protein: CASSLSGGDLPGELFF. DNA of the CDR3: TGTGCCAGCAGTTTATCGGGGGGGGACCTCCCCGGGGAGCTGTTTTTT. The V call is TRBV27, the J call TRBJ2-2; 7 bases are shared with TRBD2. CDR1 is MNHEY and CDR2 is SMNVEV in the germline V gene (reference sequence). The CDR3 extends over 16 amino acids. Unmatched junction bases numbered 7, after V lost 0 bases and J lost 6 bases.

J is TRBJ2-2 and V is TRBV30, with 12 bases aligning to TRBD1. Germline-derived CDR1 and CDR2 are GTSNPN and SVGIG (reference sequence). Losses at the gene ends were 0 bases for V and 6 bases for J; bases not matched to a gene: 8. The CDR3 has 17 amino acids. The CDR3 DNA reads TGTGCCTGGAGTGTACGTCGGGGACAGGGGGCAGCCGGGGAGCTGTTTTTT. Translation gives CAWSVRRGQGAAGELFF.

The chain carries TRBV9 and TRBJ2-1; 11 bases are shared with TRBD2. Germline loops: CDR1 SGDLS, CDR2 YYNGEE. Trimming at V came to 2 bases and at J to 7 bases, leaving 11 bases not matched to a gene. The CDR3 runs to 17 residues. DNA of the CDR3: TGTGCCAGCAGCGTCGCCACAGTAGCGGGAGGGCGAAATGAGCAGTTCTTC. Protein: CASSVATVAGGRNEQFF.

The V call is TRBV7-6, the J call TRBJ1-2, with TRBD1 as a possible D gene (5 bases). V was shortened by 0 bases and J by 4 bases, with 12 bases between the two germline ends. There are 15 residues in the CDR3. The germline V gene encodes CDR1 SGHVS and CDR2 FNYEAQ. The CDR3, as DNA: TGTGCCAGCAGCTTAGCGATAGGGGAAGGCTATGGCTACACCTTC. This codes for CASSLAIGEGYGYTF.

This clone was counted only a few times. The rearrangement joins TRBV5-4 to TRBJ2-3; maybe TRBD2 (6 bases). The CDR3 covers 16 residues. Between the trimmed V and J ends, which lost 5 bases and 3 bases, there was a span of 19 bases. Germline V gene data show CDR1 as SGHNT and CDR2 as YYREEE (reference sequence). This chain's CDR3 is CASSPSGGTGTDTQYF. The CDR3 bases are TGTGCCAGCAGTCCCTCGGGCGGGACGGGGACAGATACGCAGTATTTT.

This clone was seen more than once but under ten times. The chain couples TRBV6-5 to TRBJ2-5; no clear D. Trimming removed 7 bases at V and 10 bases at J, with 10 bases between. CDR3 size: 10 residues. Per germline, CDR1 MNHEY and CDR2 SVGAGI. The CDR3 reads CASNHPSQYF. In DNA form, the CDR3 reads TGTGCCAGCAACCATCCGAGCCAGTACTTC.

This clone came up a few times. The CDR3 region is CASSFRDTVQGYTF. In nucleotides, the CDR3 is TGTGCCAGCAGCTTCAGGGACACAGTTCAGGGCTACACCTTC. The chain uses TRBV5-5 and TRBJ1-2, with D perhaps TRBD1 (6 bases). Germline V gene sequence: CDR1 SGHKS, CDR2 YYEKEE (reference sequence). The CDR3 is 14 amino acids. V was pared by 2 bases and J by 8 bases, with 16 bases between.

V usage is TRBV29-1 and J usage is TRBJ2-7; the D gene is possibly TRBD2 (5 bases). The CDR3 is 12 amino acids. V shed 5 bases and J shed 1 base, with 9 bases lying between them. Germline V gives CDR1 SQVTM, CDR2 ANQGSEA. This CDR3 reads CSVTTGSYEQYF. The CDR3 DNA sequence: TGCAGCGTTACCACGGGGTCCTACGAGCAGTACTTC.

The chain carries TRBV7-2 and TRBJ2-3; 13 positions agree with TRBD2. The CDR3 length is 16 residues. The J segment lost 4 bases and the V segment lost 5 bases, leaving 6 bases of the junction unmatched. In germline, CDR1 is SGHTA, CDR2 FQGNSA. CDR3 in amino acids: CASSLTSGRASDTQYF. The CDR3 bases are TGTGCCAGCAGCCTAACTAGCGGGAGGGCCTCAGATACGCAGTATTTT.

The chain links TRBV21-1 to TRBJ1-1; TRBD1 is the table's D call, not checked against the DNA. TRBV21-1 is marked as a pseudogene. This CDR3 comprises 16 residues. The CDR3 sequence: CASSRQGLTSSKKAFF. The DNA of the CDR3 is TGTGCCAGCAGCAGACAGGGCCTTACAAGCTCAAAAAAAGCTTTCTTT.

This clone was picked up a small number of times. The chain couples TRBV6-1 to TRBJ2-5, with 10 bases aligning to TRBD2. Germline V CDR1 and CDR2: MNHNS, SASEGT. The CDR3 runs 14 residues. With 7 bases clipped from V and 5 bases from J, the junction kept 7 bases outside the gene matches. CDR3 sequence: CASTSGRLRETQYF. The DNA for the CDR3 is TGTGCCAGCACTAGCGGGAGACTTAGGGAGACCCAGTACTTC.

CDR3 nucleotide sequence: TGTGCCAGCAGTACCACAGGGCTCACCGGGGAGCTGTTTTTT. This gives the protein CASSTTGLTGELFF. V usage is TRBV27 and J usage is TRBJ2-2, with D possibly matching TRBD1 (6 bases). The V end lost 5 bases, the J end lost 4 bases, and 11 bases lay between the germline ends. The CDR3 contains 14 residues. The germline CDR1 and CDR2 sequences are MNHEY and SMNVEV (reference sequence).

The table lists this clone with a few counts. The V gene is TRBV7-3, the J gene TRBJ2-2; 8 bases are shared with TRBD1. Germline CDR1 and CDR2: SGHTA and FQGTGA. This CDR3 is built from 15 residues. Trimming at V came to 5 bases and at J to 0 bases, leaving 2 bases not matched to a gene. The CDR3 DNA is TGTGCCAGCAGCCCACAGGGGGCGAACACCGGGGAGCTGTTTTTT. It codes for CASSPQGANTGELFF.